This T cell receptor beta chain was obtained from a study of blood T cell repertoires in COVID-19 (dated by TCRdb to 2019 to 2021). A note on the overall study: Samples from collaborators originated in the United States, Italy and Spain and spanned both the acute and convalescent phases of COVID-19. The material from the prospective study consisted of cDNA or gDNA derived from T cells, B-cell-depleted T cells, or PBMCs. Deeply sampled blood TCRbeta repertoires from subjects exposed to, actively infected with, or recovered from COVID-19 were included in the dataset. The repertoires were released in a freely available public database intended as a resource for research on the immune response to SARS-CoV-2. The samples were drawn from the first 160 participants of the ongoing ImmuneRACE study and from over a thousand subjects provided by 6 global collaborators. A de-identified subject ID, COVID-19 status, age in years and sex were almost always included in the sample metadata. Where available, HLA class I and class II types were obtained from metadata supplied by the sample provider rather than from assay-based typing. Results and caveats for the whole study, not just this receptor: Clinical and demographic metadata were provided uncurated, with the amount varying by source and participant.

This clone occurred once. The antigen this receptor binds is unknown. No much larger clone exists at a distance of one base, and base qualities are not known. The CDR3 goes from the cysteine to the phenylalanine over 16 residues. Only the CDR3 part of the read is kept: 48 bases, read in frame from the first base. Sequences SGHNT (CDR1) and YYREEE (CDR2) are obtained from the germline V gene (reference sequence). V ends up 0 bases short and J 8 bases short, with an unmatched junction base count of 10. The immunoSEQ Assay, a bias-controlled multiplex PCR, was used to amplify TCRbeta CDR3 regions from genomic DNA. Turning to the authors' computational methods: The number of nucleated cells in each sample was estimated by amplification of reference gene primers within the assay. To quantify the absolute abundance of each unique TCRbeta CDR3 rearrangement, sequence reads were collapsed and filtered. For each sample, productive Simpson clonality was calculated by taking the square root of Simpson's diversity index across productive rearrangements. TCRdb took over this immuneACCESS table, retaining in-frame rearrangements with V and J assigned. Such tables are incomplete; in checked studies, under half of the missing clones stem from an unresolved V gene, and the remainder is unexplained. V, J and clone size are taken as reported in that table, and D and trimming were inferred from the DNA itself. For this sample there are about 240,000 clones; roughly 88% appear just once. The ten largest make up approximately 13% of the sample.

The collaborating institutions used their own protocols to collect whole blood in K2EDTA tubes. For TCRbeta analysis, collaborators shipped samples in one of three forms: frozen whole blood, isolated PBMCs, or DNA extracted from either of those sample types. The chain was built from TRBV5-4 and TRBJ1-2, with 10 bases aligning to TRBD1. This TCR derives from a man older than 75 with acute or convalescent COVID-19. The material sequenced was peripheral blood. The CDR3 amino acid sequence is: CASSLVRDRGLGGYTF. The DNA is TGTGCCAGCAGCTTGGTTAGGGACAGGGGCCTCGGCGGCTACACCTTC. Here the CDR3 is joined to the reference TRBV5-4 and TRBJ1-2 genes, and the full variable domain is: ETGVTQSPTHLIKTRGQQVTLRCSSQSGHNTVSWYQQALGQGPQFIFQYYREEENGRGNFPPRFSGLQFPNYSSELNVNALELDDSALYLCASSLVRDRGLGGYTFGSGTRLTVV.